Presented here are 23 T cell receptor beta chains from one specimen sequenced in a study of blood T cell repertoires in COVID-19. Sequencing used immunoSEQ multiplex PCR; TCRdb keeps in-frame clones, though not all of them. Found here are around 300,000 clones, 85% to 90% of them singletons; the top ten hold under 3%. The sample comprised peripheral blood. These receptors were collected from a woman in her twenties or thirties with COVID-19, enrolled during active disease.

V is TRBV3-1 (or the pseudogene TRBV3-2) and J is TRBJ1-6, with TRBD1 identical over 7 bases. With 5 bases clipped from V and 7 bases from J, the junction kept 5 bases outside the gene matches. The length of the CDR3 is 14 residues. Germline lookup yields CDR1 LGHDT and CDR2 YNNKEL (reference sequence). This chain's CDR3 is CASSARQGNSPLHF. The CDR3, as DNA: TGTGCCAGCAGCGCGCGACAGGGAAATTCACCCCTCCACTTT.

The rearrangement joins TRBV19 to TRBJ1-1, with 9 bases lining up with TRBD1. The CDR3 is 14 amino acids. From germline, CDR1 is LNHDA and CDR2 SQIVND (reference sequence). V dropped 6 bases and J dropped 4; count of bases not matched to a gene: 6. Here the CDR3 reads CASSTGTGITEAFF. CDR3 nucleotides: TGTGCCAGTAGCACAGGGACAGGGATCACTGAAGCTTTCTTT.

CDR3 residues: CASRGGNQPQHF. The CDR3 region has the DNA TGTGCCAGCAGGGGGGGTAATCAGCCCCAGCATTTT. The rearrangement links TRBV6-5 to TRBJ1-5, with D possibly matching TRBD1 (5 bases). Per the germline V gene, CDR1 is MNHEY and CDR2 is SVGAGI. The CDR3 sequence is 12 residues long. V was pared by 6 bases and J by 4 bases, with 7 bases between.

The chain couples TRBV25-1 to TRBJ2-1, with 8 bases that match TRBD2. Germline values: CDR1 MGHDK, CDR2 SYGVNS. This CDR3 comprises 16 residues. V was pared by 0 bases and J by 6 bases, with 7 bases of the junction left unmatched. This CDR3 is CASSEYSGLGSNEQFF. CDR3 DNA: TGTGCCAGCAGTGAATACTCGGGACTAGGAAGCAATGAGCAGTTCTTC.

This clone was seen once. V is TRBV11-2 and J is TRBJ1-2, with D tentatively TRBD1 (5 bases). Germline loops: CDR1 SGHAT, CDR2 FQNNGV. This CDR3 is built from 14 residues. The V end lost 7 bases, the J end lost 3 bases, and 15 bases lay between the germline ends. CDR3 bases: TGTGCCAGCACACTTAAGGGGCAACACTATGGCTACACCTTC. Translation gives CASTLKGQHYGYTF.

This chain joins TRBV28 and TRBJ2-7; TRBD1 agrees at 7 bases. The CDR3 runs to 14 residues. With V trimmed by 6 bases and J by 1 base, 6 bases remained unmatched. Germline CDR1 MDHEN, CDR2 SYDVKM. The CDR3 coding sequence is TGTGCCAGCAGATGGGACAGACTTTCCTACGAGCAGTACTTC. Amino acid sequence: CASRWDRLSYEQYF.

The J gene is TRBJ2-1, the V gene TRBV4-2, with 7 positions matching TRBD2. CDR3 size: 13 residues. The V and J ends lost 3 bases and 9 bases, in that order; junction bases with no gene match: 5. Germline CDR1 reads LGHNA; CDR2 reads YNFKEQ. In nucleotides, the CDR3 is TGTGCCAGCAGCCACGGACTAGGGGTTGAGCAGTTCTTC. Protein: CASSHGLGVEQFF.

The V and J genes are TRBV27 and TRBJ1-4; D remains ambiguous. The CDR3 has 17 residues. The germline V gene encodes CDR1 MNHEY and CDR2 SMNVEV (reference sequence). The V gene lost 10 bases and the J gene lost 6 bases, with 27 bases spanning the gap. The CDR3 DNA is TGTGCCAACGGCCTGAAGCCTACAGATGCAAGGTATGAAAAACTGTTTTTT. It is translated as CANGLKPTDARYEKLFF. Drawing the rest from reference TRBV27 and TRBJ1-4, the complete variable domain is EAQVTQNPRYLITVTGKKLTVTCSQNMNHEYMSWYRQDPGLGLRQIYYSMNVEVTDKGDVPEGYKVSRKEKRNFPLILESPSPNQTSLYFCANGLKPTDARYEKLFFGSGTQLSVL.

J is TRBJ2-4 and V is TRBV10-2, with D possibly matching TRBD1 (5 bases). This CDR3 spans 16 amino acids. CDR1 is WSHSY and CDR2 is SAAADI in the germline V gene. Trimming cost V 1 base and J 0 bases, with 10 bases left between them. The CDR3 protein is CASSEWGSLAKNIQYF. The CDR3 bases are TGCGCCAGCAGTGAGTGGGGCAGCCTAGCCAAAAACATTCAGTACTTC.

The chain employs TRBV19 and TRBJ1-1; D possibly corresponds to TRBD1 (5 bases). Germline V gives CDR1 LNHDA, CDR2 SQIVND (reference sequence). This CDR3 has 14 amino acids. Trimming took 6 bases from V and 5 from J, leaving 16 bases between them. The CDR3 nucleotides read TGTGCCAGTAGGTCAGGGAAAGGACGGACTGAAGCTTTCTTT. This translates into CASRSGKGRTEAFF.

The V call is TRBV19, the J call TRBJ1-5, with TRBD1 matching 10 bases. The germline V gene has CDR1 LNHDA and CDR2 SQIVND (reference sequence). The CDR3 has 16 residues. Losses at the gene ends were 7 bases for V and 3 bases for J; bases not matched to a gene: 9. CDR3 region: CASKTGTGVPNQPQHF. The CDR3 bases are TGTGCCAGTAAGACCGGGACAGGGGTTCCCAATCAGCCCCAGCATTTT.

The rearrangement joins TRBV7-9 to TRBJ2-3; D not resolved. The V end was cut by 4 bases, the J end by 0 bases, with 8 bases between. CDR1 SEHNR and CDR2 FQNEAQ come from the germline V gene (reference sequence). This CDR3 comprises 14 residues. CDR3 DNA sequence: TGTGCCAGCAGCTCGCGGAGTAGCACAGATACGCAGTATTTT. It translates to CASSSRSSTDTQYF. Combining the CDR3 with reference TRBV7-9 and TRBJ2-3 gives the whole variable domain DTGVSQNPRHKITKRGQNVTFRCDPISEHNRLYWYRQTLGQGPEFLTYFQNEAQLEKSRLLSDRFSAERPKGSFSTLEIQRTEQGDSAMYLCASSSRSSTDTQYFGPGTRLTVL.

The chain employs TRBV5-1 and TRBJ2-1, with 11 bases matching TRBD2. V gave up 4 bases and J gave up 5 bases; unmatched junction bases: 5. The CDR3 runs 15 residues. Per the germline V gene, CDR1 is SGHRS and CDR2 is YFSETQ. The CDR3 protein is CASSMTSGTHNEQFF. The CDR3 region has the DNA TGCGCCAGCAGCATGACTAGCGGGACTCACAATGAGCAGTTCTTC. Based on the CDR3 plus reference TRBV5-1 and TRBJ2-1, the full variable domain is KAGVTQTPRYLIKTRGQQVTLSCSPISGHRSVSWYQQTPGQGLQFLFEYFSETQRNKGNFPGRFSGRQFSNSRSEMNVSTLELGDSALYLCASSMTSGTHNEQFFGPGTRLTVL.

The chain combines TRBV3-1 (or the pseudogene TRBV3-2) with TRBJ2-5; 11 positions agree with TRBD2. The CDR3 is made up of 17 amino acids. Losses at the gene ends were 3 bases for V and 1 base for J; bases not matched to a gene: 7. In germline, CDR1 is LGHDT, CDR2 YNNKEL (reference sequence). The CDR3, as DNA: TGTGCCAGCAGCCACTGGGGACTAGCGGAGTCCCAAGAGACCCAGTACTTC. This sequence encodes CASSHWGLAESQETQYF.

As DNA, the CDR3 is TGTGCCAGCAGCGCTACAGGGATGGGGGGGCAAGAGACCCAGTACTTC. Translation gives CASSATGMGGQETQYF. The V gene is TRBV5-6, the J gene TRBJ2-5, with D maybe TRBD2 (7 bases). Germline CDR1 is SGHDT and CDR2 is YYEEEE. V shed 4 bases and J shed 2 bases, with 18 bases lying between them. This CDR3 is 16 amino acids long.

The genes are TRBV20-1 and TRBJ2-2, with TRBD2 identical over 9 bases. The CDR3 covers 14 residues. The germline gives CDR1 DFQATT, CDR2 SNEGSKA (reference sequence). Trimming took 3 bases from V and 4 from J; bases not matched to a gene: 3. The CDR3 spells CSASTSGLTGELFF. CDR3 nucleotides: TGCAGTGCTAGTACTAGCGGGCTCACCGGGGAGCTGTTTTTT.

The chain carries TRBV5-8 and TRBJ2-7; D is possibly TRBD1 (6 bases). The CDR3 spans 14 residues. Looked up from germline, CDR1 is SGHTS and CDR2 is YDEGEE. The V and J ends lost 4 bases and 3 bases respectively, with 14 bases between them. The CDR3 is CASSAPGHIYEQYF. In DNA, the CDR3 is TGTGCCAGCAGCGCCCCGGGACACATCTACGAGCAGTACTTC.

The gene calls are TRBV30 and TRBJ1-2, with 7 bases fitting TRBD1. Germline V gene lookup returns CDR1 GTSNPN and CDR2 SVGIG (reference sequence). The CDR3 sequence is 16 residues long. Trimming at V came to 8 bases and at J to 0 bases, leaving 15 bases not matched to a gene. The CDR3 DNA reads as TGTGCCGGCCCTACAGGGGCATCCTCTCCTAACTATGGCTACACCTTC. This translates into CAGPTGASSPNYGYTF.

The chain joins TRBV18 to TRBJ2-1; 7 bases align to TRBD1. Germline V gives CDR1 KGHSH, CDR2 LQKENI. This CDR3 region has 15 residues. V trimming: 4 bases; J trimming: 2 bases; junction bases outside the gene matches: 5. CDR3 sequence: CASSLGQVPYNEQFF. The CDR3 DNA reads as TGTGCCAGCTCACTCGGACAGGTTCCCTACAATGAGCAGTTCTTC.

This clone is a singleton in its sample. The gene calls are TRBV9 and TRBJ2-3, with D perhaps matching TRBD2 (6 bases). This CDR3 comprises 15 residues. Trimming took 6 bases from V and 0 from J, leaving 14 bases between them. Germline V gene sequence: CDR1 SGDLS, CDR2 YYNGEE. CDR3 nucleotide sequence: TGTGCCAGCATGGCCGGGACTTCTAGCACAGATACGCAGTATTTT. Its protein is CASMAGTSSTDTQYF.

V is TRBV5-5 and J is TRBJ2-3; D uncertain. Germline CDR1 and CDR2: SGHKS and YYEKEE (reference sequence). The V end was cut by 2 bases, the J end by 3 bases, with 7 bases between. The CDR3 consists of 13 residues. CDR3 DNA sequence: TGTGCCAGCAGCTTCTTAGTGACAGATACGCAGTATTTT. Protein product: CASSFLVTDTQYF. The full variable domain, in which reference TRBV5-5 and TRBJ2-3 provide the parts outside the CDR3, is DAGVTQSPTHLIKTRGQQVTLRCSPISGHKSVSWYQQVLGQGPQFIFQYYEKEERGRGNFPDRFSARQFPNYSSELNVNALLLGDSALYLCASSFLVTDTQYFGPGTRLTVL.

The CDR3 region is CASSDDSGISSYEQYF. The CDR3 bases are TGTGCCAGCAGTGACGATAGCGGGATCAGCTCCTACGAGCAGTACTTC. This sequence joins TRBV6-1 and TRBJ2-7; 8 nucleotides line up with TRBD2. This CDR3 spans 16 amino acids. Germline V gene data show CDR1 as MNHNS and CDR2 as SASEGT. V shed 3 bases, J shed 0 bases, and the junction held 7 bases outside the gene matches.

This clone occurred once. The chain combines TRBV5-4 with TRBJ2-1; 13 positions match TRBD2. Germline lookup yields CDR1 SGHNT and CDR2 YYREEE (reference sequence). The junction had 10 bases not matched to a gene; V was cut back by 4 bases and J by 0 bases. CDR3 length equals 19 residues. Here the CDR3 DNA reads TGTGCCAGCAGCCCCACGAGACTAGCGGGAGGCCCCTCCTACAATGAGCAGTTCTTC. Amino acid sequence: CASSPTRLAGGPSYNEQFF.